The 9 T cell receptor beta chains below all came from one sample that was sequenced in a study of blood T cell repertoires in COVID-19. The repertoire was sequenced with immunoSEQ multiplex PCR; TCRdb's copy has only in-frame clones and lacks some. The table has approximately 340,000 clones, approximately 93% seen once; the top ten hold around 0.86%. Sequencing was done on a sample of PBMCs or T cells enriched from blood (not recorded which). All receptors come from a woman aged 40 to 50 who had been exposed to COVID-19.

The V gene is TRBV6-2 or TRBV6-3, the J gene TRBJ1-4; the D gene is possibly TRBD1 (6 bases). The CDR3 sequence is 14 residues long. V gave up 3 bases and J gave up 12 bases, with 17 bases separating them. Germline assignment: CDR1 MNHEY and CDR2 SVGEGT. The DNA for the CDR3 is TGTGCCAGCAGTTATAACAGGGTAGGATCGGAACTGTTTTTT. This encodes CASSYNRVGSELFF.

The chain employs TRBV30 and TRBJ1-2; tentatively, D is TRBD1 (6 bases). The CDR3 length is 14 residues. Germline CDR1 reads GTSNPN; CDR2 reads SVGIG (reference sequence). Trimming took off 0 bases at V and 3 bases at J, with 11 bases between the two ends. CDR3 in DNA: TGTGCCTGGAGTGTACAGGGTGGCTACTATGGCTACACCTTC. It is translated as CAWSVQGGYYGYTF.

This rearrangement joins TRBV19 to TRBJ1-2; a weak D match, TRBD1 (5 bases). The CDR3 runs 12 residues. The germline V gene encodes CDR1 LNHDA and CDR2 SQIVND (reference sequence). V dropped 7 bases and J dropped 6 bases, with 12 bases sitting between them. The CDR3 coding sequence is TGTGCCAGTAATAGGGGCGCCCATGGCTACACCTTC. Encoded protein: CASNRGAHGYTF.

V is TRBV30 and J is TRBJ1-2; TRBD1 agrees at 9 bases. The junction had 2 bases not matched to a gene; V was cut back by 5 bases and J by 4 bases. Germline values: CDR1 GTSNPN, CDR2 SVGIG (reference sequence). This CDR3 spans 12 amino acids. CDR3 DNA sequence: TGTGCCTGGTGGACAGGGGTCTATGGCTACACCTTC. Translating gives CAWWTGVYGYTF.

This clone was found a few times. This rearrangement joins TRBV2 to TRBJ2-7; 8 bases are shared with TRBD1. V was pared by 6 bases and J by 6 bases, with 7 bases of the junction left unmatched. Germline assignment: CDR1 SNHLY and CDR2 FYNNEI. The CDR3 loop spans 13 amino acids. The CDR3 sequence is CASRSQGAGEQYF. The CDR3 DNA reads TGTGCCAGCAGGTCTCAGGGGGCTGGCGAGCAGTACTTC. Full variable domain (outside the CDR3, taken from reference TRBV2 and TRBJ2-7): EPEVTQTPSHQVTQMGQEVILRCVPISNHLYFYWYRQILGQKVEFLVSFYNNEISEKSEIFDDQFSVERPDGSNFTLKIRSTKLEDSAMYFCASRSQGAGEQYFGPGTRLTVT.

This clone was picked up one time. V and J are TRBV7-9 and TRBJ1-1, with D maybe TRBD1 (6 bases). V was cut by 4 bases and J by 5 bases, with 17 bases left in between. This CDR3 has 15 amino acids. Per germline, CDR1 SEHNR and CDR2 FQNEAQ (reference sequence). For the CDR3, the DNA is TGTGCCAGCAGCTATTCACCTGGAAGGGGGACTGAAGCTTTCTTT. It specifies CASSYSPGRGTEAFF.

J is TRBJ2-1 and V is TRBV29-1; 7 bases line up with TRBD2. With 7 bases clipped from V and 9 bases from J, the junction kept 18 bases outside the gene matches. The CDR3 totals 15 residues. From germline, CDR1 is SQVTM and CDR2 ANQGSEA. In DNA form, the CDR3 reads TGCAGCGCCCCGACCGGGACTAAGGGGAGAGGTGAGCAGTTCTTC. Its translation: CSAPTGTKGRGEQFF.

The V gene is TRBV29-1, the J gene TRBJ1-1, with D unclear. This CDR3 is 11 amino acids long. Trimming shortened V by 6 bases and J by 4 bases, and 9 bases separated the two germline ends. Germline V CDR1 and CDR2: SQVTM, ANQGSEA. The CDR3 here is CSVEGSTEAFF. CDR3 coding DNA: TGCAGCGTCGAGGGTAGCACTGAAGCTTTCTTT. The full variable domain, its missing parts supplied by reference TRBV29-1 and TRBJ1-1, is SAVISQKPSRDICQRGTSLTIQCQVDSQVTMMFWYRQQPGQSLTLIATANQGSEATYESGFVIDKFPISRPNLTFSTLTVSNMSPEDSSIYLCSVEGSTEAFFGQGTRLTVV.

The chain carries TRBV30 and TRBJ1-2; D is uncertain. Per germline, CDR1 GTSNPN and CDR2 SVGIG (reference sequence). The V gene lost 2 bases and the J gene lost 6 bases, with 13 bases spanning the gap. The CDR3 has 13 residues. CDR3 in DNA: TGTGCCTGGAGTCCTTGGCAGAACGATGGCTACACCTTC. Its translation: CAWSPWQNDGYTF.